This entry features one T cell receptor (beta chain) sequence. What it recognizes is unknown. Only in-frame clones appear in the TCRdb table, and some are missing; sequencing was by immunoSEQ multiplex PCR. The sample carries 100,000 or so clones, 86% recorded once. This sample is part of a study of T cell responses to AZD1222 COVID-19 vaccine. Overall study findings and caveats: Baseline seropositivity characterized only a handful of AZD1222 recipients. Unmutated variant regions are reportedly targeted by nearly half of spike-specific TCRs.

The CDR3 spans 14 residues. Germline loops: CDR1 SGHDN, CDR2 FVKESK. Trimming removed 4 bases at V and 3 bases at J, with 12 bases between. The sequences come from peripheral blood, collected on day 0 of AZD1222 vaccination. The chain links TRBV14 to TRBJ1-1; no reliable D call. The sequence was obtained from an adult in good health. CDR3 sequence (DNA): TGTGCCAGCAGCCTCCGACTTGGGGACACTGAAGCTTTCTTT. This gives the protein CASSLRLGDTEAFF.